This T cell receptor beta chain was documented in a study of identical twins. Study results and limitations: Excess twin sharing in beta out-of-frame sequences was weaker. There was an excess of low generation probability in the out-of-frame alpha sequences that twins shared.

As to this clonotype: Its target is unknown.

The CDR3 spans 17 residues. Germline V gene sequence: CDR1 ENHRY, CDR2 SYGVKD. V shed 4 bases and J 4 bases; nucleotides not matched to a gene: 6. In TCRdb, the 5' RACE reads were re-called with MiXCR into one record per CDR3 protein. The repertoire includes hundreds of thousands of distinct CDR3 sequences, approximately 6% of them detected once, and 1.5% to 2% sits in the top ten. The genes are TRBV10-3 and TRBJ2-2; 13 bases match TRBD2. What was sequenced was naive T cells sorted from blood. The receptor was derived from a man aged 18 to 30 in good health. This CDR3 is CAISGGLAGVPTGELFF. The CDR3 DNA is TGTGCCATCAGTGGTGGACTAGCGGGAGTTCCCACCGGGGAGCTGTTTTTT.